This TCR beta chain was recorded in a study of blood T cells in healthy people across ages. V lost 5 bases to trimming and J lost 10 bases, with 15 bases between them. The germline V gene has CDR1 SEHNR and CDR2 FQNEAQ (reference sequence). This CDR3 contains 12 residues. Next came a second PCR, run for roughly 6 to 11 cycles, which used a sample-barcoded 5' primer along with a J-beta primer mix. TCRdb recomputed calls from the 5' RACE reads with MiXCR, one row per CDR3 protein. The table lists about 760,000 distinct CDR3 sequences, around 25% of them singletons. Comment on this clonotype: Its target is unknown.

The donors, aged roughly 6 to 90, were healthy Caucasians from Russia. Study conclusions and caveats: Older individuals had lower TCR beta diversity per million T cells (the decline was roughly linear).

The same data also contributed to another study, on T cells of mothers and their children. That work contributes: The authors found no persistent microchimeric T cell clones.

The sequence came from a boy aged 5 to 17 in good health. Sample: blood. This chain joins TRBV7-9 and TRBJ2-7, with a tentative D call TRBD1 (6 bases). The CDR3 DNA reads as TGTGCCAGCAGCCCTCAGGACAGTTTCCAGTACTTC. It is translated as CASSPQDSFQYF.